This paragraph reports one TCR beta chain. With 3 bases clipped from V and 5 bases from J, the junction kept 4 bases outside the gene matches. The germline gives CDR1 SNHLY, CDR2 FYNNEI. The CDR3 runs 14 residues. This record comes from a study of identical twins. TCRdb ran MiXCR on the 5' RACE reads and lists one entry per CDR3 protein. The sample records around 550,000 distinct CDR3 sequences, 13% to 15% being singletons. The same specimen was also included in a second study, on yellow fever vaccine responses in identical twins.

The clonotype originates from a woman aged 18-35 years in good health. What was sequenced was CD4+ T cells sorted from blood. This chain joins TRBV2 and TRBJ1-1, with 9 positions matching TRBD1. CDR3 sequence: CASSDYRGPTEAFF. CDR3 bases: TGTGCCAGCAGTGATTACAGGGGGCCGACTGAAGCTTTCTTT.